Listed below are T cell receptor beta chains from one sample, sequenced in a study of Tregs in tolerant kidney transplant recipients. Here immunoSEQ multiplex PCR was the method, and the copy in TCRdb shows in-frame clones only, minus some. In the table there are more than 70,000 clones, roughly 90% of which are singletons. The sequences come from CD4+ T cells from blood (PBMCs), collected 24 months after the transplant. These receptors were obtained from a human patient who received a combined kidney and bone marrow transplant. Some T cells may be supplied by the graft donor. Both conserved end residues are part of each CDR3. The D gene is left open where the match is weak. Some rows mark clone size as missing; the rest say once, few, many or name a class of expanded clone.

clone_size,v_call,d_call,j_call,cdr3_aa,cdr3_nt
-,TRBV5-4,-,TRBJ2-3,CASSLRAGLADTQYF,TGTGCCAGCAGCTTACGGGCGGGCCTCGCAGATACGCAGTATTTT
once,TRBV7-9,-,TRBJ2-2,CASSYHINTGELFF,TGTGCCAGCAGCTACCACATCAACACCGGGGAGCTGTTTTTT
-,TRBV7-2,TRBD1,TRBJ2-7,CASSTRTGINYEQYF,TGTGCCAGCAGCACCAGGACAGGGATTAACTACGAGCAGTACTTC
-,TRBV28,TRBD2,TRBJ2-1,CASSSFPNSGGWFF,TGTGCCAGCAGTTCCTTTCCAAATAGCGGGGGGTGGTTCTTC
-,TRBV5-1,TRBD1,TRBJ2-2,CASSQPTGYRGELFF,TGCGCCAGCAGCCAACCGACAGGGTACCGCGGGGAGCTGTTTTTT
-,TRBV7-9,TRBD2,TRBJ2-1,CASSSRLAGGNEQFF,TGTGCCAGCAGCTCCCGACTAGCGGGAGGCAATGAGCAGTTCTTC
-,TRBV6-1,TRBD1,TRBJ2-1,CASSAQPGQGNLGNEQFF,TGTGCCAGCAGTGCTCAACCGGGACAGGGAAATCTCGGCAATGAGCAGTTCTTC
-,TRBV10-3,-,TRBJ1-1,CAIKGGKGNTEAFF,TGTGCCATCAAGGGGGGGAAGGGGAACACTGAAGCTTTCTTT
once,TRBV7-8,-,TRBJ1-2,CASSLGSRRARGYTF,TGTGCCAGCAGCTTAGGAAGTCGGCGGGCACGTGGCTACACCTTC
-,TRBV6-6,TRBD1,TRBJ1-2,CASSGQGYYGYTF,TGTGCCAGCAGCGGACAGGGGTACTATGGCTACACCTTC
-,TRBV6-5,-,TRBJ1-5,CASSRGTGQPQHF,TGTGCCAGCAGCCGGGGGACCGGGCAGCCCCAGCATTTT
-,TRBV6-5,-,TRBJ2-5,CASINTGSGAQYF,TGTGCCAGCATTAACACAGGATCAGGTGCCCAGTACTTC
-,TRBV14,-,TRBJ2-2,CASSKTRRANTGELFF,TGTGCCAGCAGCAAAACTAGGCGGGCAAACACCGGGGAGCTGTTTTTT
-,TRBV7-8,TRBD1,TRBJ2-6,CASSLEHYGTGRGGANVLTF,TGTGCCAGCAGCTTAGAGCACTACGGGACAGGGCGTGGTGGGGCCAACGTCCTGACTTTC
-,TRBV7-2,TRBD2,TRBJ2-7,CASSLQTSGGEQYF,TGTGCCAGCAGCCTACAGACTAGCGGGGGGGAGCAGTACTTC
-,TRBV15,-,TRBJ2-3,CATSSSSSTDTQYF,TGTGCCACCAGCAGCTCCTCTAGCACAGATACGCAGTATTTT
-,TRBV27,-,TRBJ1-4,CASIRGEGGKTNEKLFF,TGTGCCAGCATCCGAGGGGAGGGAGGGAAAACTAATGAAAAACTGTTTTTT
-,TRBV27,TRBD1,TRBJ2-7,CASSDRDRAYEQYF,TGTGCCAGCAGTGATAGGGACAGGGCCTACGAGCAGTACTTC
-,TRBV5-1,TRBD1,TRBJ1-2,CASRLDRVNGYTF,TGCGCCAGCAGACTCGACAGGGTCAATGGCTACACCTTC
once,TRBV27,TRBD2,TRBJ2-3,CASSFAGGFSTDTQYF,TGTGCCAGCAGTTTCGCGGGGGGCTTCAGCACAGATACGCAGTATTTT
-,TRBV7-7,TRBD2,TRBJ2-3,CASSLRAGVADTQYF,TGTGCCAGCAGCTTAAGGGCGGGAGTGGCAGATACGCAGTATTTT
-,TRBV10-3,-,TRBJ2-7,CAISESRDGTYEQYF,TGTGCCATCAGTGAGTCGCGGGACGGGACTTACGAGCAGTACTTC
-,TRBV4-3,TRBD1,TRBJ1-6,CASSQAQTGGSNSPLHF,TGCGCCAGCAGCCAAGCACAGACAGGGGGCAGTAATTCCCCCCTCCACTTT
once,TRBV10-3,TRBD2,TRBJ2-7,CAISESLAGAYEQYF,TGTGCCATCAGTGAGTCCCTAGCGGGGGCCTACGAGCAGTACTTC
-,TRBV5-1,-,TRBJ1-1,CASSSLMNTEAFF,TGCGCCAGCAGCTCGCTAATGAACACTGAAGCTTTCTTT
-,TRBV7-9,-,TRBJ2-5,CASRPPGQETQYF,TGTGCCAGCAGGCCTCCGGGACAAGAGACCCAGTACTTC
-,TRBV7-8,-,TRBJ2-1,CASSFDWVEQFF,TGTGCCAGCAGCTTTGACTGGGTAGAGCAGTTCTTC
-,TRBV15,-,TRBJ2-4,CATSRDLPGQTLAKNIQYF,TGTGCCACCAGCAGAGATCTACCCGGACAGACGCTAGCCAAAAACATTCAGTACTTC
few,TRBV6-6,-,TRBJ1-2,CASSSEFRSAYGYTF,TGTGCCAGCAGCTCGGAGTTTAGGTCTGCCTATGGCTACACCTTC
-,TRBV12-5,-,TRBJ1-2,CASGLADRSGYTF,TGTGCTAGTGGTTTGGCCGACAGGTCTGGCTACACCTTC
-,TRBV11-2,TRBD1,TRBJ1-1,CASSLGQGGTEAFF,TGTGCCAGCAGCTTAGGACAGGGGGGCACTGAAGCTTTCTTT
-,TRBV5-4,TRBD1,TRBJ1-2,CASSLTTGHLDGYTF,TGTGCCAGCAGCTTGACGACAGGGCATTTGGATGGCTACACCTTC
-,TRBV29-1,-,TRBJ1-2,CSVEGATYNYGYTF,TGCAGCGTCGAAGGGGCTACTTATAACTATGGCTACACCTTC
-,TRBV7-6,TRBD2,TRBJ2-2,CASSLQVGLAGPSNTGELFF,TGTGCCAGCAGCTTACAGGTTGGACTAGCGGGTCCGTCGAACACCGGGGAGCTGTTTTTT
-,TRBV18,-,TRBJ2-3,CASSPQTPGPLTDTQYF,TGTGCCAGCTCACCACAGACGCCTGGGCCTTTGACAGATACGCAGTATTTT
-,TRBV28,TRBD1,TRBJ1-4,CASSTGGSEKLFF,TGTGCCAGCTCAACAGGGGGGTCTGAAAAACTGTTTTTT
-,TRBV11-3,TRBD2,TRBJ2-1,CASSLVNRREGKFF,TGTGCCAGCAGCTTAGTTAACAGACGGGAGGGGAAGTTCTTC
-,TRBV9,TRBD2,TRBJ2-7,CASSVVVAGGAYEQYF,TGTGCCAGCAGCGTAGTAGTGGCGGGAGGGGCCTACGAGCAGTACTTC
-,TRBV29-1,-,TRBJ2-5,CSVVGRETQYF,TGCAGCGTTGTAGGGAGGGAGACCCAGTACTTC
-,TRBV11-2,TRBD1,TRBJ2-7,CASSLGPGQGTYEQYF,TGTGCCAGCAGCCTAGGTCCGGGACAGGGGACCTACGAGCAGTACTTC
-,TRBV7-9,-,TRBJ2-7,CASSLEVRGREQYF,TGTGCCAGCAGCTTAGAGGTCCGGGGAAGGGAGCAGTACTTC
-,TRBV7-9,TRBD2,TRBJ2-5,CASSLERGTQETQYF,TGTGCCAGCAGCTTAGAGCGGGGGACCCAAGAGACCCAGTACTTC
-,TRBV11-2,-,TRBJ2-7,CASSLVAGRNEQYF,TGTGCCAGCAGCTTAGTTGCAGGTAGGAACGAGCAGTACTTC
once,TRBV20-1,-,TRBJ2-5,CSAGGVATQYF,TGCAGTGCCGGAGGGGTCGCGACCCAGTACTTC
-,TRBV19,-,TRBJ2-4,CASSISLAKNIQYF,TGTGCCAGTAGTATTAGTCTAGCCAAAAACATTCAGTACTTC
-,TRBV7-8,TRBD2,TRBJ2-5,CASSSSGSPGWETQYF,TGTGCCAGCAGCTCTAGCGGGTCCCCTGGATGGGAGACCCAGTACTTC
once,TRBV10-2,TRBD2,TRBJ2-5,CASRRSAGGGQETQYF,TGCGCCAGCAGGCGCTCGGCCGGGGGGGGCCAAGAGACCCAGTACTTC
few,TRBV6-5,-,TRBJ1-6,CASSYSEGPVSPLHF,TGTGCCAGCAGTTACTCGGAGGGACCCGTTTCACCCCTCCACTTT
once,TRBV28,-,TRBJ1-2,CASTTRGSVYGYTF,TGTGCCAGCACTACACGAGGCAGTGTGTATGGCTACACCTTC
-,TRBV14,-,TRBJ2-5,CASSPRGPGETQYF,TGTGCCAGCAGCCCTCGTGGTCCGGGGGAGACCCAGTACTTC
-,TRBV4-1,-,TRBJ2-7,CASSQRDSTYEQYF,TGCGCCAGCAGCCAGCGGGACAGCACCTACGAGCAGTACTTC
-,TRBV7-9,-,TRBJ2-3,CASSLGGPGTQYF,TGTGCCAGCAGCTTAGGGGGGCCGGGTACGCAGTATTTT
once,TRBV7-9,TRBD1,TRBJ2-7,CASSLRDRGHEQYF,TGTGCCAGCAGCTTACGGGACAGGGGCCACGAGCAGTACTTC
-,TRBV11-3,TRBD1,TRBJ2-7,CASGDRVTYEQYF,TGTGCCAGCGGGGACAGGGTCACCTACGAGCAGTACTTC
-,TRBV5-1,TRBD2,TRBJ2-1,CASRWLAGGSAYNEQFF,TGCGCCAGCAGATGGCTAGCGGGAGGGTCAGCCTACAATGAGCAGTTCTTC
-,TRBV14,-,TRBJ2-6,CASRSSGANVLTF,TGTGCCAGCCGCAGCTCTGGGGCCAACGTCCTGACTTTC